Shown below are 2 T cell receptor beta chains from a single sample sequenced in a study of blood T cell repertoires in COVID-19 (dated by TCRdb to 2018 to 2020). The library was produced with the immunoSEQ multiplex PCR assay. TCRdb retrieved this table from immuneACCESS and kept in-frame rearrangements only. Not all clones are present; in checked studies, unresolved V genes account for under half, and no reason is known for the remainder. The sample records about 300,000 clones, around 88% of which are singletons. Jointly, the top ten make up approximately 1.3% of the sample. The sequencing input was peripheral blood. These receptors came from a woman aged 45-60 years with acute or convalescent COVID-19.

The CDR3 DNA is TGTGCCAGCAGCGGGACAGGGTTTGGCTACACCTTC. Its translation is CASSGTGFGYTF. The chain employs TRBV7-9 and TRBJ1-2, with TRBD1 matching over 9 bases. The V and J ends lost 5 bases and 7 bases, in that order; junction bases with no gene match: 2. The CDR3 is made up of 12 amino acids. Germline lookup yields CDR1 SEHNR and CDR2 FQNEAQ (reference sequence). Complete variable domain (other parts from reference TRBV7-9 and TRBJ1-2): DTGVSQNPRHKITKRGQNVTFRCDPISEHNRLYWYRQTLGQGPEFLTYFQNEAQLEKSRLLSDRFSAERPKGSFSTLEIQRTEQGDSAMYLCASSGTGFGYTFGSGTRLTVV.

The chain joins TRBV6-5 to TRBJ1-2, with D hard to call. Looked up from germline, CDR1 is MNHEY and CDR2 is SVGAGI. The CDR3 totals 13 residues. Trimming shortened V by 0 bases and J by 5 bases, and 7 bases separated the two germline ends. The CDR3 loop is CASSYSQLYGYTF. CDR3 sequence (DNA): TGTGCCAGCAGTTACTCACAGCTATATGGCTACACCTTC.